Below, one TCR beta chain is given with its context. These data belong to a study of T cells in Graves' hyperthyroidism and ophthalmopathy. Using RNA transcripts as the source, TCR beta CDR3 regions were amplified. The HTBI primer set served for first-round RT-PCR of the TCR CDR3. TCRdb redid the calling of the multiplex PCR reads with MiXCR, one entry per CDR3 protein. The repertoire consists of 550,000 to 700,000 distinct CDR3 sequences, with about 14% occurring once and the leading ten covering about 3.9%. Trimming removed 2 bases at V and 0 bases at J, with 16 bases between. The length of the CDR3 is 17 residues. Germline CDR1 MDHEN, CDR2 SYDVKM.

This chain links TRBV28 with TRBJ1-2; a possible D gene is TRBD1 (5 bases). Sequencing input: blood. The TCR was taken from a woman in her 40s with Graves' ophthalmopathy. The CDR3 reads CASSLNRGTASNYGYTF. The DNA of the CDR3 is TGTGCCAGCAGTTTAAATCGTGGGACCGCCTCTAACTATGGCTACACCTTC.